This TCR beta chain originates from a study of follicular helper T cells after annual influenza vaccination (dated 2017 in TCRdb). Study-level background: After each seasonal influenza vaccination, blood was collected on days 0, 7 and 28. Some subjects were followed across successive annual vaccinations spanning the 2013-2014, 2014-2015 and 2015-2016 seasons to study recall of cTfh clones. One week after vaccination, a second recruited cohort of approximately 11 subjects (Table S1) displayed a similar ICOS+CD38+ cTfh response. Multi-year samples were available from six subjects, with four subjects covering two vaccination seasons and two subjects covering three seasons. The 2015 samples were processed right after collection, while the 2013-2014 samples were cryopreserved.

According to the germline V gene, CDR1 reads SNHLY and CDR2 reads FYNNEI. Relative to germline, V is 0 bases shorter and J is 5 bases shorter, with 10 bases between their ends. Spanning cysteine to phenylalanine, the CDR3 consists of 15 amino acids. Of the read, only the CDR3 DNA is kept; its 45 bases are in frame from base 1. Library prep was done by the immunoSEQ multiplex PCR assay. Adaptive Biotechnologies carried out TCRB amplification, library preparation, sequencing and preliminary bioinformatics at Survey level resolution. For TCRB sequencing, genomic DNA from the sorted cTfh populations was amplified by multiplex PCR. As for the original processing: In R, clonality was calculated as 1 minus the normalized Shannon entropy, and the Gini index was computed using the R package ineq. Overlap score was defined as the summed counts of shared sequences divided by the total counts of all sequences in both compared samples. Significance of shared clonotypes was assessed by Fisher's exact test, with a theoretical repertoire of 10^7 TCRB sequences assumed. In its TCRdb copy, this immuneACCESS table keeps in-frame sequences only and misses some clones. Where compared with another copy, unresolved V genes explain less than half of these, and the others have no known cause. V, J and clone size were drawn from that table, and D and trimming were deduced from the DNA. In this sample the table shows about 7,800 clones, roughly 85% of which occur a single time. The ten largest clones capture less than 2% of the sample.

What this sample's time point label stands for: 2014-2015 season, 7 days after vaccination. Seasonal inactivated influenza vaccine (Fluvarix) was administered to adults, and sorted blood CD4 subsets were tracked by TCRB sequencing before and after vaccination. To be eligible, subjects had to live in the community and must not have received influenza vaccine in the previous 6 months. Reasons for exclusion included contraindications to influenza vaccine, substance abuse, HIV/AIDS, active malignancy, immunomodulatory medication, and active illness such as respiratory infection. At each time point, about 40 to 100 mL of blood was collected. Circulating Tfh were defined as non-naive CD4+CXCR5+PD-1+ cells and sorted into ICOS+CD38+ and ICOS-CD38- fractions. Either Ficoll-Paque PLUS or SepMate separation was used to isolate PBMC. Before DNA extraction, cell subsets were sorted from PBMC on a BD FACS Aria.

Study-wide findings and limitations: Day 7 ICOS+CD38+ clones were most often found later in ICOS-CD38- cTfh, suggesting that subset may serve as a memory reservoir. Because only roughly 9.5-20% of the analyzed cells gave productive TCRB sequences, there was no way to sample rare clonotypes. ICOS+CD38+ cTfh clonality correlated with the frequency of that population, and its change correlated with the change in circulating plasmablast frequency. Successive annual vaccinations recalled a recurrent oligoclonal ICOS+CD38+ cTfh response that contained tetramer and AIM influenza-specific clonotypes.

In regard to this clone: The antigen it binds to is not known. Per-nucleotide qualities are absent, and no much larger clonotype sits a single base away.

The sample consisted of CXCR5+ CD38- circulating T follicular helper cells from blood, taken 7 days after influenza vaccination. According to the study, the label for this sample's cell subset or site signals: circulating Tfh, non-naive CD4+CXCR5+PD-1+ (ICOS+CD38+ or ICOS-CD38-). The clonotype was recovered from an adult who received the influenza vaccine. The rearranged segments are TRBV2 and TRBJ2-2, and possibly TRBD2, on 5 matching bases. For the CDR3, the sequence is CASSEALRGTGELFF. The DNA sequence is TGTGCCAGCAGTGAAGCGCTTCGAGGGACCGGGGAGCTGTTTTTT. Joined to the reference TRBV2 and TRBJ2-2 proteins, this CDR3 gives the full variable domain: EPEVTQTPSHQVTQMGQEVILRCVPISNHLYFYWYRQILGQKVEFLVSFYNNEISEKSEIFDDQFSVERPDGSNFTLKIRSTKLEDSAMYFCASSEALRGTGELFFGEGSRLTVL.